This TCR beta chain originates from a study of beta chain features in type 1 diabetes. Notes on the study in general: A cDNA-based sequencing approach could over-represent cells with high TCR expression. A potential PCR bias toward shorter templates would be equal in patient and control samples. Among patients with Type 1 diabetes, TCRB CDR3s were moderately but significantly shorter in every one of the four CD4+ subsets.

As to this clone: Its antigen is unknown.

Sequencing targeted expressed TCRB transcripts, as all isolated RNA had been reverse transcribed. Samples of naive, central memory and regulatory T cells yielded a mean of about 3.9 million reads. Here immunoSEQ multiplex PCR was the method, and the copy in TCRdb shows in-frame clones only, minus some. The table lists 200,000 to 250,000 clones, approximately 15% of them singletons. Sorting gave populations that all exceeded 98% purity. This CDR3 comprises 14 residues. CDR1 and CDR2 (germline): SGDLS, YYNGEE. Trimming took 0 bases from V and 4 from J; bases not matched to a gene: 3. The sequencing sample was made of naive CD4+ T cells from blood. The chain recombines TRBV9 with TRBJ1-1, with 7 bases identical to TRBD1. The receptor comes from a man under 40 with type 1 diabetes. The CDR3 coding sequence is TGTGCCAGCAGCGTAGACAGGGGTACCACTGAAGCTTTCTTT. This gives the protein CASSVDRGTTEAFF.